These 17 T cell receptor beta chains originate from one sample sequenced in a study of T-cell reconstitution after alpha-beta-depleted transplantation in children. Library preparation (for TCRbeta) was performed with unique molecular identifiers. One entry per CDR3 protein, called by TCRdb with MiXCR from the PCR reads. Of about 200,000 distinct CDR3 sequences listed, just over 14% are singletons. Sequenced material: PBMCs from the stem cell graft donor, taken from the stem cell graft. These TCRs come from a human donor who donated a stem cell graft to a child with acute lymphoblastic leukemia.

This clonotype has ten or more counts. The chain uses TRBV20-1 and TRBJ1-2, with D maybe TRBD1 (6 bases). In germline, CDR1 is DFQATT, CDR2 SNEGSKA (reference sequence). This CDR3 comprises 14 residues. Trimming took off 1 base at V and 5 bases at J, with 14 bases between the two ends. CDR3 DNA sequence: TGCAGTGCTAGAGCTCTGGGGGGGCGGTATGGCTACACCTTC. Translated: CSARALGGRYGYTF.

V usage is TRBV7-8 and J usage is TRBJ1-1, with 7 bases aligning to TRBD1. From germline, CDR1 is SGHVS and CDR2 FQNEAQ. The CDR3 contains 15 residues. V gave up 0 bases and J gave up 5 bases; unmatched junction bases: 6. CDR3 coding DNA: TGTGCCAGCAGCTTAGCGACAGGGAGTATGACTGAAGCTTTCTTT. Translating gives CASSLATGSMTEAFF. The full variable domain, completed using reference TRBV7-8 and TRBJ1-1, is GAGVSQSPRYKVAKRGQDVALRCDPISGHVSLFWYQQALGQGPEFLTYFQNEAQLDKSGLPSDRFFAERPEGSVSTLKIQRTQQEDSAVYLCASSLATGSMTEAFFGQGTRLTVV.

This clonotype has ten or more counts. This rearrangement joins TRBV18 to TRBJ2-1; the match to TRBD2 covers 8 bases. This CDR3 has 14 residues. The junction had 8 bases not matched to a gene; V was cut back by 5 bases and J by 8 bases. Germline V CDR1 and CDR2: KGHSH, LQKENI. The CDR3 reads CASSILAVGDEQFF. The CDR3 DNA sequence: TGTGCCAGCTCAATACTAGCGGTCGGGGATGAGCAGTTCTTC.

The chain has TRBV20-1 and TRBJ1-1; the D gene is possibly TRBD1 (6 bases). The CDR3 spans 14 residues. With 6 bases removed from V and 3 bases from J, the gap between germline ends came to 17 bases. The germline gives CDR1 DFQATT, CDR2 SNEGSKA (reference sequence). In DNA form, the CDR3 reads TGCAGTGCCGCGACTACAGGGCGAGACACTGAAGCTTTCTTT. This sequence encodes CSAATTGRDTEAFF.

The sample holds many counts of this clonotype. The chain combines TRBV5-1 with TRBJ2-7, with D hard to call. Germline CDR1 SGHRS, CDR2 YFSETQ. Trimming shortened V by 5 bases and J by 5 bases, and 20 bases separated the two germline ends. CDR3 length: 15 amino acids. CDR3 sequence: CASSNLSVAGHEQYF. In DNA form, the CDR3 reads TGCGCCAGCAGTAATTTATCGGTGGCTGGGCACGAGCAGTACTTC.

This clonotype was seen at least ten times. V usage is TRBV10-3 and J usage is TRBJ2-1; 7 bases match TRBD2. CDR1 and CDR2 from the germline V gene are ENHRY and SYGVKD. The CDR3 is 15 amino acids. V shed 6 bases, J shed 5 bases, and the junction held 10 bases outside the gene matches. The CDR3, as DNA: TGTGCCATCAGGGGGGGAGGGGCTTCGAACAATGAGCAGTTCTTC. Translated: CAIRGGGASNNEQFF.

On this clonotype itself: A single base separates this from a much larger clone, so it may be a read error. The chain has TRBV6-4 and TRBJ2-5, with D possibly matching TRBD2 (5 bases). Germline lookup yields CDR1 MRHNA and CDR2 SNTAGT. This CDR3 has 15 amino acids. V lost 5 bases and J 5 bases, leaving 18 bases between the germline ends. DNA of the CDR3: TGTGCCAGCAGTAGTTCTAGGGCGGGTAGTGAGACCCAGTACTTC. It is translated as CASSSSRAGSETQYF.

The V call is TRBV10-1, the J call TRBJ2-1; D is unresolved. The V end was cut by 2 bases, the J end by 10 bases, with 9 bases between. The CDR3 has 12 residues. CDR1 is WNHNN and CDR2 is SYGVQD in the germline V gene (reference sequence). CDR3 in amino acids: CASSEGQREQFF. CDR3 DNA: TGCGCCAGCAGTGAGGGGCAAAGAGAGCAGTTCTTC.

In its sample, this clonotype was seen a few times. V usage is TRBV5-1 and J usage is TRBJ2-3; TRBD1 is a possible D gene (5 bases). V was pared by 5 bases and J by 1 base, with 14 bases between. The CDR3 covers 15 residues. Germline lookup yields CDR1 SGHRS and CDR2 YFSETQ. CDR3 in amino acids: CASSRSTGGTDTQYF. DNA for the CDR3: TGCGCCAGCAGTCGGTCTACAGGAGGCACAGATACGCAGTATTTT. The whole variable domain, remainder taken from reference TRBV5-1 and TRBJ2-3, is KAGVTQTPRYLIKTRGQQVTLSCSPISGHRSVSWYQQTPGQGLQFLFEYFSETQRNKGNFPGRFSGRQFSNSRSEMNVSTLELGDSALYLCASSRSTGGTDTQYFGPGTRLTVL.

This clonotype was counted ten times or more. The chain uses TRBV11-2 and TRBJ2-3, with D unresolved. Germline V CDR1 and CDR2: SGHAT, FQNNGV. V lost 6 bases to trimming and J lost 1 base, with 14 bases between them. The CDR3 loop spans 15 amino acids. In nucleotides, the CDR3 is TGTGCCAGCAGGCCCTCCAAAGGGCGCACAGATACGCAGTATTTT. Translating it yields CASRPSKGRTDTQYF.

For this clonotype: Given a much more abundant clone one base away, this may be a read error. This chain uses TRBV9 with TRBJ2-5; D gene unclear. CDR1 and CDR2 from the germline V gene are SGDLS and YYNGEE. The CDR3 length is 12 residues. The CDR3 coding sequence is TGTGCCAGCACCGTAGAACGAGAGACCCAGTACTTC. Amino acids: CASTVERETQYF.

This clonotype was observed many times. V gene TRBV5-1 combines with J gene TRBJ2-3; 8 bases line up with TRBD2. Germline CDR1 and CDR2: SGHRS and YFSETQ. This CDR3 has 16 amino acids. Trimming cost V 4 bases and J 0 bases; bases outside gene matches: 7. CDR3 DNA: TGCGCCAGCAGCCGAGAAGCGGGAGCTAGCACAGATACGCAGTATTTT. Protein: CASSREAGASTDTQYF.

V usage is TRBV12-3 or TRBV12-4 and J usage is TRBJ2-3, with D perhaps TRBD1 or TRBD2 (5 bases each). This CDR3 comprises 12 residues. Trimming took off 7 bases at V and 13 bases at J, with 18 bases between the two ends. The CDR3 sequence is CASNQGVFSKYF. CDR3 coding DNA: TGTGCCAGCAACCAGGGAGTTTTCTCTAAGTATTTT.

This clonotype was seen many times. V and J are TRBV5-5 and TRBJ2-7; no definite D call. CDR3 length: 14 amino acids. Germline CDR1 and CDR2: SGHKS and YYEKEE (reference sequence). Trimming took off 0 bases at V and 1 base at J, with 8 bases between the two ends. The CDR3 DNA reads TGTGCCAGCAGCTTGGCTCAGTCTTCCTACGAGCAGTACTTC. Translated, it gives CASSLAQSSYEQYF.

This clonotype was seen ten or more times. The chain carries TRBV12-3 or TRBV12-4 and TRBJ1-1; no definite D call. V was cut by 3 bases and J by 3 bases, with 11 bases left in between. This CDR3 has 14 amino acids. In DNA form, the CDR3 reads TGTGCCAGCAGTTTGCGGGGAATGTACACTGAAGCTTTCTTT. It encodes CASSLRGMYTEAFF.

This clonotype was picked up a small number of times. The CDR3 DNA reads as TGCGCCAGCAGCTTGGTAGGACTAGTGGGCAATGAGCAGTTCTTC. Translation gives CASSLVGLVGNEQFF. This chain links TRBV5-1 with TRBJ2-1; 7 bases are a match to TRBD2. The CDR3 is 15 amino acids. Germline V gene lookup returns CDR1 SGHRS and CDR2 YFSETQ. V lost 0 bases to trimming and J lost 6 bases; unmatched junction nucleotides: 6.

This clonotype was observed at least ten times. The chain combines TRBV5-8 with TRBJ2-4; 11 bases agree with TRBD1. The germline CDR1 and CDR2 sequences are SGHTS and YDEGEE. Trimming took 4 bases from V and 6 from J; bases not matched to a gene: 6. The CDR3 runs to 15 residues. CDR3 nucleotides: TGTGCCAGCAGCCGCGGGGGGACAGGGGGAAACATTCAGTACTTC. Translation: CASSRGGTGGNIQYF.